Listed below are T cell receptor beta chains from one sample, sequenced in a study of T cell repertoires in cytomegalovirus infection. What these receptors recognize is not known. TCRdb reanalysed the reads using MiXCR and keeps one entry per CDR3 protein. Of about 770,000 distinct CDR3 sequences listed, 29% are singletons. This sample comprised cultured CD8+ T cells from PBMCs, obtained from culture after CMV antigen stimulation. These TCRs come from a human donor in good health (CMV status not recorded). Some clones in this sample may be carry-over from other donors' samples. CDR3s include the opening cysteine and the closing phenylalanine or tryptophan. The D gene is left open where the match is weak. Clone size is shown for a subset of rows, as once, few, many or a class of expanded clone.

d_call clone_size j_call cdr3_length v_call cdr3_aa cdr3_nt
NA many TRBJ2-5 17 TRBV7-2 CASSLTSGTLTQETQYF TGTGCCAGCAGCCTCACCTCCGGGACGCTAACTCAAGAGACCCAGTACTTC
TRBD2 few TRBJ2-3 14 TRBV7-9 CASSPRGGGDTQYF TGTGCCAGCAGCCCACGCGGGGGTGGAGATACGCAGTATTTT
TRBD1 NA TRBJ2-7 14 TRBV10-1 CASSVTGSPYEQYF TGCGCCAGCAGCGTGACAGGGAGTCCGTACGAGCAGTACTTC
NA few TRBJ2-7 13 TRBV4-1 CASSQVDTYEQYF TGCGCCAGCAGCCAAGTCGACACCTACGAGCAGTACTTC
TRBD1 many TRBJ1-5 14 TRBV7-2 CASSRTGGGQPQHF TGTGCCAGCAGCCGGACAGGGGGTGGCCAGCCCCAGCATTTT
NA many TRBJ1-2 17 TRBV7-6 CASSSSGGGPANYGYTF TGTGCCAGCAGCTCATCCGGGGGGGGACCTGCTAACTATGGCTACACCTTC
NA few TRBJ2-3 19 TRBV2 CAALGAGVATKRGTDTQYF TGTGCCGCCCTCGGCGCGGGCGTCGCAACTAAAAGAGGAACAGATACGCAGTATTTT
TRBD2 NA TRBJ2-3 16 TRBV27 CASSPLLAGGRDTQYF TGTGCCAGCAGTCCACTCCTAGCGGGGGGGAGAGATACGCAGTATTTT
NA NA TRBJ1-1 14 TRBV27 CASSLLGRDTEAFF TGTGCCAGCAGTTTATTGGGTAGGGACACTGAAGCTTTCTTT
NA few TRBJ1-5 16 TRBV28 CASSWDGTYSNQPQHF TGTGCCAGCAGTTGGGACGGAACTTATAGCAATCAGCCCCAGCATTTT